The 8 T cell receptor beta chains given below trace back to one sample, sequenced in a study of shared clonotypes between healthy human individuals. Terminally differentiated effector memory CD45RA+ cells were excluded by CCR7 positive selection of CD45RO-negative cells. Repertoires were generated with immunoSEQ multiplex PCR, while TCRdb's copy carries only in-frame clones and drops some. The sample records over 2,000,000 clones, 93% being singletons. The sample taken for sequencing was naive CD8+ T cells from PBMCs. Receptors originate from a man younger than 30 in good health. Some clones in this sample may be carry-over from other donors' samples.

The genes are TRBV28 and TRBJ2-4; TRBD1 matches at 8 bases. The CDR3 runs 14 residues. Germline loops: CDR1 MDHEN, CDR2 SYDVKM. The junction had 12 bases not matched to a gene; V was cut back by 2 bases and J by 15 bases. The CDR3 DNA sequence: TGTGCCAGCAGTTTAACAGGGGGAAGCTCTTTGGGGTACTTC. It yields the protein CASSLTGGSSLGYF. Drawing the rest from reference TRBV28 and TRBJ2-4, the complete variable domain is DVKVTQSSRYLVKRTGEKVFLECVQDMDHENMFWYRQDPGLGLRLIYFSYDVKMKEKGDIPEGYSVSREKKERFSLILESASTNQTSMYLCASSLTGGSSLGYFGAGTRLSVL.

The CDR3 nucleotides read TGTGCCTGGAGTGCCGCCCTAGCGGGGCGAGAGACCCAGTACTTC. This encodes CAWSAALAGRETQYF. The chain employs TRBV30 and TRBJ2-5; TRBD2 agrees at 9 bases. The V gene's germline CDR1 is GTSNPN and CDR2 SVGIG (reference sequence). This CDR3 has 15 residues. V trimming: 1 base; J trimming: 4 bases; junction bases outside the gene matches: 7.

This chain links TRBV6-5 with TRBJ1-1; no reliable D call. This CDR3 has 14 residues. CDR1 is MNHEY and CDR2 is SVGAGI in the germline V gene. V was pared by 3 bases and J by 4 bases, with 12 bases between. The CDR3 DNA reads TGTGCCAGCAGTTATACAGAGATGGGCACTGAAGCTTTCTTT. This sequence encodes CASSYTEMGTEAFF.

The chain joins TRBV11-2 to TRBJ2-1; tentatively, D is TRBD2 (6 bases). The germline V gene has CDR1 SGHAT and CDR2 FQNNGV. The CDR3 extends over 13 amino acids. V was trimmed by 2 bases and J by 5 bases, leaving 7 bases between them. In DNA form, the CDR3 reads TGTGCCAGCAGCTTACAGCGGGACAATGAGCAGTTCTTC. It is translated as CASSLQRDNEQFF.

The V gene is TRBV6-5, the J gene TRBJ2-1; no reliable D call. CDR1 and CDR2 (germline): MNHEY, SVGAGI. This CDR3 contains 15 residues. Trimming left V 6 bases short and J 8 bases short, with 20 bases between. The CDR3 DNA reads TGTGCCAGCAGCTCACCCTCTTCAGGTTTCCATGAGCAGTTCTTC. It encodes CASSSPSSGFHEQFF.

The rearrangement joins TRBV4-1 to TRBJ2-7, with 8 positions matching TRBD2. The CDR3 loop spans 16 amino acids. Per germline, CDR1 MGHRA and CDR2 YSYEKL. The V segment lost 1 base and the J segment 2 bases; nucleotides outside the gene matches: 7. CDR3 in amino acids: CASSQALGGATYEQYF. The CDR3 DNA follows: TGCGCCAGCAGCCAAGCACTCGGGGGGGCAACCTACGAGCAGTACTTC.

This clone was seen once. The chain couples TRBV27 to TRBJ1-5; D gene uncertain. This CDR3 has 13 amino acids. V was clipped by 3 bases and J by 7 bases, with 10 bases between them. CDR1 and CDR2 from the germline V gene are MNHEY and SMNVEV (reference sequence). The CDR3 is CASSFPSGQPQHF. The CDR3 DNA sequence: TGTGCCAGCAGTTTCCCCTCTGGGCAGCCCCAGCATTTT.

The J gene is TRBJ2-1, the V gene TRBV9, with D perhaps TRBD1 (5 bases). CDR3 length equals 16 residues. Germline-derived CDR1 and CDR2 are SGDLS and YYNGEE. V lost 1 base and J lost 6, with 17 bases in between. DNA of the CDR3: TGTGCCAGCAGCGTATACCCCGGACAAACATTCAATGAGCAGTTCTTC. The encoded protein is CASSVYPGQTFNEQFF.